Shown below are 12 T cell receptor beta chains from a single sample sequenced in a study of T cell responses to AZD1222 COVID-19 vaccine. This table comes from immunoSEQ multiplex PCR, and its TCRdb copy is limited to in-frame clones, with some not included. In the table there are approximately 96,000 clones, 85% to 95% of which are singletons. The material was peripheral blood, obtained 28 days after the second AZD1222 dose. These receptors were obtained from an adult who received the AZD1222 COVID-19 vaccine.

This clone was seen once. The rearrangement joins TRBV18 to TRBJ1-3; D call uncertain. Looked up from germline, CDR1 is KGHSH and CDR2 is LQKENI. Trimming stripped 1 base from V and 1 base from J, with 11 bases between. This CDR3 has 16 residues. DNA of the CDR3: TGTGCCAGCTCACCACAGGTGAAGGGATCTGGAAACACCATATATTTT. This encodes CASSPQVKGSGNTIYF. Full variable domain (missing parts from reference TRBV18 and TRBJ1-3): NAGVMQNPRHLVRRRGQEARLRCSPMKGHSHVYWYRQLPEEGLKFMVYLQKENIIDESGMPKERFSAEFPKEGPSILRIQQVVRGDSAAYFCASSPQVKGSGNTIYFGEGSWLTVV.

The CDR3 loop is CASSSTGAEQYF. DNA of the CDR3: TGTGCCAGCAGCTCGACAGGGGCGGAGCAGTACTTC. The chain recombines TRBV11-1 with TRBJ2-7; 8 nucleotides agree with TRBD1. The V gene end was trimmed by 4 bases and the J gene end by 7 bases; junction bases not matched to a gene: 3. The length of the CDR3 is 12 residues. Germline CDR1 SGHAT, CDR2 FQDESV (reference sequence). Supplemented by reference TRBV11-1 and TRBJ2-7, the full variable domain reads EAEVAQSPRYKITEKSQAVAFWCDPISGHATLYWYRQILGQGPELLVQFQDESVVDDSQLPKDRFSAERLKGVDSTLKIQPAELGDSAMYLCASSSTGAEQYFGPGTRLTVT.

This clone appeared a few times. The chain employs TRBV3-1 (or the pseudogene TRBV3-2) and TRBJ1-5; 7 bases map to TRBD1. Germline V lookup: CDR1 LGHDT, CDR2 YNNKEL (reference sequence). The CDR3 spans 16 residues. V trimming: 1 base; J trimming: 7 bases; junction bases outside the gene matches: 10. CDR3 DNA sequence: TGTGCCAGCAGCCAAGGGGCAGGGGGAAGAGTCCAGCCCCAGCATTTT. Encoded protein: CASSQGAGGRVQPQHF.

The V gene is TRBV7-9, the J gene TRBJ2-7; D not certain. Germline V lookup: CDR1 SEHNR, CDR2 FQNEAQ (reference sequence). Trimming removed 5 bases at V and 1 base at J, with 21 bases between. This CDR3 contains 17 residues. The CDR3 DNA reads TGTGCCAGCAGCCATGCGAGGTCAGTCGCCGCTTCCTACGAGCAGTACTTC. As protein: CASSHARSVAASYEQYF.

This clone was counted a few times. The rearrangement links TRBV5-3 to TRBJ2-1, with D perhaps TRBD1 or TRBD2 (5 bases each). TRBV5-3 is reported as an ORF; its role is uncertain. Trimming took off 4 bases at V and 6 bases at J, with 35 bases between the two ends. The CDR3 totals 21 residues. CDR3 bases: TGTGCCAGAAGCCCGCCCGGGACGGATCATCTTAGGCTGCCCCCCCCCAATGAGCAGTTCTTC. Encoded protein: CARSPPGTDHLRLPPPNEQFF.

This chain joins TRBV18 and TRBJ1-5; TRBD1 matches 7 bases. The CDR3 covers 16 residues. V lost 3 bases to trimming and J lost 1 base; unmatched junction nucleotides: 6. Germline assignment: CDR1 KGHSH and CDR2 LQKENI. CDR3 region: CASSPRGVRSNQPQHF. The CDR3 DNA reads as TGTGCCAGCTCACCCAGGGGGGTCAGGAGCAATCAGCCCCAGCATTTT.

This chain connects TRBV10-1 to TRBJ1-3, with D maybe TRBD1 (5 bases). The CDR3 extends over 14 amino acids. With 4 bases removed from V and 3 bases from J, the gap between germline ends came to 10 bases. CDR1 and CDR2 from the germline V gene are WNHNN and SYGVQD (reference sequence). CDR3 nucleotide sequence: TGCGCCAGCAGTGGATCAGGGATTGGAAACACCATATATTTT. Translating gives CASSGSGIGNTIYF.

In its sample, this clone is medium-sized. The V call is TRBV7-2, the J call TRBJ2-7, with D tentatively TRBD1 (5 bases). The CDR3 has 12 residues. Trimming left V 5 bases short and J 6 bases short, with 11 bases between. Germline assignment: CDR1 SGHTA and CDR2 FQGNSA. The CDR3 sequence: CASSQDSAEQYF. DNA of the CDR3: TGTGCCAGCAGCCAAGACAGTGCCGAGCAGTACTTC.

The CDR3 coding sequence is TGTGCCTGGAGTGGACAGGGGGAGGGTGGCTACACCTTC. It is translated as CAWSGQGEGGYTF. The V gene is TRBV30, the J gene TRBJ1-2; 9 bases map to TRBD1. V lost 1 base and J lost 7; bases outside the gene matches: 4. The CDR3 is 13 residues long. Looked up from germline, CDR1 is GTSNPN and CDR2 is SVGIG (reference sequence).

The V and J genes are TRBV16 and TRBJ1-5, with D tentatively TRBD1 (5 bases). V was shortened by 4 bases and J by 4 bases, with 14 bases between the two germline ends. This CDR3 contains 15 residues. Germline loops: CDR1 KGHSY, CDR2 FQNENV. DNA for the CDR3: TGTGCCAGCAGCCCTCGGGGGAAGGGGAATCAGCCCCAGCATTTT. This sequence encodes CASSPRGKGNQPQHF.

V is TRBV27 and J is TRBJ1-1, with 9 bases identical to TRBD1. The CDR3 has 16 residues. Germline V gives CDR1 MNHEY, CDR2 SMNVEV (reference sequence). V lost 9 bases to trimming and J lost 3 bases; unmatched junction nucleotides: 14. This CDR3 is CASLGTGKGVDTEAFF. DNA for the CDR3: TGTGCCAGTCTCGGGACAGGGAAGGGAGTCGACACTGAAGCTTTCTTT.

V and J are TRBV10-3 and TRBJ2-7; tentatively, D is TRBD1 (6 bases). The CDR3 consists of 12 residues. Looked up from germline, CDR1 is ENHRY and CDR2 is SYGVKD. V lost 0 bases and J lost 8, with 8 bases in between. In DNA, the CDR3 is TGTGCCATCAGTGAGTCGGACAGTCAGCAGTACTTC. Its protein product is CAISESDSQQYF.